Below, 17 T cell receptor beta chains from the same sample are listed, as sequenced in a study of Ad26.COV2.S vaccination and SARS-CoV-2 variants. Repertoires were generated with immunoSEQ multiplex PCR, while TCRdb's copy carries only in-frame clones and drops some. The sample lists 85,000 to 95,000 clones; under 90% were seen once. The sequences come from peripheral blood, collected after recovery from COVID-19. The receptors originated from a human donor who had recovered from COVID-19.

The rearrangement uses TRBV7-6 and TRBJ1-1; D remains ambiguous. The V end was cut by 5 bases, the J end by 1 base, with 8 bases between. This CDR3 has 13 residues. Germline CDR1 reads SGHVS; CDR2 reads FNYEAQ. CDR3 amino acids: CASSMGQNTEAFF. DNA for the CDR3: TGTGCCAGCAGCATGGGCCAGAACACTGAAGCTTTCTTT.

V is TRBV12-3 or TRBV12-4 and J is TRBJ1-4, with D unresolved. This CDR3 is built from 12 residues. Trimming took off 4 bases at V and 6 bases at J, with 6 bases between the two ends. CDR3 sequence: CASSSPYEKLFF. The CDR3 coding sequence is TGTGCCAGCAGTTCCCCTTATGAAAAACTGTTTTTT.

The V gene is TRBV7-3, the J gene TRBJ2-7; 8 bases are a match to TRBD2. V was clipped by 4 bases and J by 3 bases; unmatched bases: 5. Germline-derived CDR1 and CDR2 are SGHTA and FQGTGA. This CDR3 comprises 14 residues. In DNA form, the CDR3 reads TGTGCCAGCAGCTCGACGGGAGGGGACTACGAGCAGTACTTC. Its protein product is CASSSTGGDYEQYF.

This clone was seen once. The chain has TRBV28 and TRBJ2-3, with 7 nucleotides matching TRBD2. The junction had 12 bases not matched to a gene; V was cut back by 3 bases and J by 9 bases. Germline-derived CDR1 and CDR2 are MDHEN and SYDVKM. CDR3 length: 15 residues. CDR3 loop: CASSFRRPPGGTQYF. CDR3 coding DNA: TGTGCCAGCAGTTTCCGGCGACCGCCCGGGGGGACGCAGTATTTT.

V gene TRBV29-1 combines with J gene TRBJ2-7, with D possibly being TRBD2 (6 bases). The V and J ends lost 5 bases and 4 bases respectively, with 12 bases between them. Germline CDR1 SQVTM, CDR2 ANQGSEA. CDR3 size: 12 residues. The CDR3 is CSVSSGIYEQYF. CDR3 nucleotides: TGCAGCGTTAGTAGCGGAATTTACGAGCAGTACTTC.

This clone has a single count. This rearrangement joins TRBV7-6 to TRBJ2-7; TRBD1 aligns across 7 bases. The trim removed 5 bases at V and 3 bases at J, leaving 10 bases unmatched. CDR1 is SGHVS, CDR2 FNYEAQ, per germline. This CDR3 contains 15 residues. The CDR3 is CASSRAGTADYEQYF. Here the CDR3 DNA reads TGTGCCAGCAGCCGAGCCGGGACAGCCGACTACGAGCAGTACTTC.

This clone was seen more than once but under ten times. CDR3 coding DNA: TGTGCCAGCAGCTTAGGCCCCCGGGTAGAGACCCAGTACTTC. It specifies CASSLGPRVETQYF. The V gene is TRBV5-4, the J gene TRBJ2-5; D is ambiguous. CDR1 and CDR2 from the germline V gene are SGHNT and YYREEE (reference sequence). Trimming left V 2 bases short and J 4 bases short, with 12 bases between. The CDR3 is 14 amino acids. The variable domain in full, with the rest retrieved from reference TRBV5-4 and TRBJ2-5, is ETGVTQSPTHLIKTRGQQVTLRCSSQSGHNTVSWYQQALGQGPQFIFQYYREEENGRGNFPPRFSGLQFPNYSSELNVNALELDDSALYLCASSLGPRVETQYFGPGTRLLVL.

The V and J genes are TRBV6-5 and TRBJ1-6; no clear D gene. The germline V and J ends were trimmed by 2 bases and 6 bases, with 14 bases remaining between them. CDR3 length: 16 residues. CDR1 and CDR2 (germline): MNHEY, SVGAGI. The DNA for the CDR3 is TGTGCCAGCAGTTACGCCCGGAGAACACTTAATTCACCCCTCCACTTT. As protein: CASSYARRTLNSPLHF.

This chain uses TRBV9 with TRBJ1-1, with D uncertain. There are 14 residues in the CDR3. Trimming removed 3 bases from V and 1 base from J, with 10 bases in between. Germline assignment: CDR1 SGDLS and CDR2 YYNGEE. The CDR3 sequence: CASSGGLPNTEAFF. In DNA form, the CDR3 reads TGTGCCAGCAGCGGAGGACTGCCGAACACTGAAGCTTTCTTT. The whole variable domain, filled in from reference TRBV9 and TRBJ1-1, reads DSGVTQTPKHLITATGQRVTLRCSPRSGDLSVYWYQQSLDQGLQFLIQYYNGEERAKGNILERFSAQQFPDLHSELNLSSLELGDSALYFCASSGGLPNTEAFFGQGTRLTVV.

This chain links TRBV6-6 with TRBJ1-2, with D uncertain. The germline gives CDR1 MNHNY, CDR2 SVGAGI (reference sequence). This CDR3 comprises 11 residues. The V and J ends lost 6 bases and 3 bases respectively, with 5 bases between them. In DNA, the CDR3 is TGTGCCAGCAGCCGAGACTATGGCTACACCTTC. Amino acid sequence: CASSRDYGYTF.

This clone came up a few times. The chain combines TRBV18 with TRBJ2-3; 9 positions match TRBD1. CDR3 size: 16 residues. V lost 2 bases and J lost 2; bases outside the gene matches: 5. Germline V gene data show CDR1 as KGHSH and CDR2 as LQKENI. The CDR3 region is CASSPTAQGATDTQYF. The CDR3 region has the DNA TGTGCCAGCTCACCAACAGCACAGGGGGCCACAGATACGCAGTATTTT.

The chain recombines TRBV6-5 with TRBJ2-1; 9 nucleotides agree with TRBD1. V lost 6 bases to trimming and J lost 2 bases; unmatched junction nucleotides: 2. This CDR3 region has 14 residues. Germline values: CDR1 MNHEY, CDR2 SVGAGI. CDR3 in amino acids: CASRGQGPYNEQFF. The CDR3 bases are TGTGCCAGCAGGGGACAGGGCCCCTACAATGAGCAGTTCTTC.

J is TRBJ2-4 and V is TRBV6-5; D unresolved. Trimming removed 6 bases at V and 1 base at J, with 13 bases between. Looked up from germline, CDR1 is MNHEY and CDR2 is SVGAGI. This CDR3 is built from 15 residues. As DNA, the CDR3 is TGTGCCAGCAGACTCACTCGGTGGGCCAAAAACATTCAGTACTTC. Amino acid sequence: CASRLTRWAKNIQYF.

V usage is TRBV14 and J usage is TRBJ2-3; TRBD1 might be the D (6 bases). From germline, CDR1 is SGHDN and CDR2 FVKESK. V shed 4 bases and J shed 5 bases, with 13 bases lying between them. The CDR3 is made up of 14 amino acids. The CDR3 is CASSRSDRIDTQYF. The CDR3, as DNA: TGTGCCAGCAGCCGATCTGACAGGATAGATACGCAGTATTTT.

The V call is TRBV27, the J call TRBJ1-2; D gene unclear. The CDR3 is made up of 13 amino acids. CDR1 MNHEY and CDR2 SMNVEV come from the germline V gene (reference sequence). Trimming took off 3 bases at V and 6 bases at J, with 11 bases between the two ends. The CDR3 reads CASSLLEGHGYTF. The CDR3 DNA reads TGTGCCAGCAGTTTGCTCGAAGGGCATGGCTACACCTTC.

The V call is TRBV15, the J call TRBJ2-2, with a tentative D call TRBD2 (7 bases). V was cut by 5 bases and J by 3 bases, with 16 bases left in between. Per the germline V gene, CDR1 is LNHNV and CDR2 is YYDKDF (reference sequence). This CDR3 has 16 residues. CDR3 sequence (DNA): TGTGCCACCAGCTGGGTAAAGGGGGGGCACACCGGGGAGCTGTTTTTT. Translating it yields CATSWVKGGHTGELFF.

The rearrangement links TRBV2 to TRBJ1-2, with unresolved D. Between the trimmed V and J ends, which lost 3 bases and 9 bases, there was a span of 14 bases. Germline CDR1 reads SNHLY; CDR2 reads FYNNEI. This CDR3 contains 13 residues. CDR3 DNA: TGTGCCAGCAGTGACAGGTCGGCAGGTAGCTACACCTTC. Translation gives CASSDRSAGSYTF.